This entry is about one TCR beta chain. Its antigen is undetermined. The data originate from a study of T-cell memory formation after mild COVID-19. Via MiXCR, TCRdb re-called the 5' RACE reads, giving one row per CDR3 protein. The sample has 550,000 to 650,000 distinct CDR3 sequences, roughly a sixth seen once; the top ten hold about 8.6%. Study findings and constraints: The CD4+ clones that contracted clustered mainly within CM and EM, and the CD8+ clones concentrated in EMRA.

The junction had 9 bases not matched to a gene; V was cut back by 8 bases and J by 7 bases. CDR1 is SQVTM, CDR2 ANQGSEA, per germline. The length of the CDR3 is 13 residues. The chain has TRBV29-1 and TRBJ1-4; 8 bases line up with TRBD1. This clonotype was obtained from an adult woman who had mild COVID-19 (a few samples of this study predate the infection). Cell type and time point are not known. Sequencing was carried out using PBMCs or a T cell subset sorted from them (not recorded which). This CDR3 reads CSIRQGSSEKLFF. The CDR3 bases are TGCAGCATACGACAGGGGTCGAGTGAAAAACTGTTTTTT.